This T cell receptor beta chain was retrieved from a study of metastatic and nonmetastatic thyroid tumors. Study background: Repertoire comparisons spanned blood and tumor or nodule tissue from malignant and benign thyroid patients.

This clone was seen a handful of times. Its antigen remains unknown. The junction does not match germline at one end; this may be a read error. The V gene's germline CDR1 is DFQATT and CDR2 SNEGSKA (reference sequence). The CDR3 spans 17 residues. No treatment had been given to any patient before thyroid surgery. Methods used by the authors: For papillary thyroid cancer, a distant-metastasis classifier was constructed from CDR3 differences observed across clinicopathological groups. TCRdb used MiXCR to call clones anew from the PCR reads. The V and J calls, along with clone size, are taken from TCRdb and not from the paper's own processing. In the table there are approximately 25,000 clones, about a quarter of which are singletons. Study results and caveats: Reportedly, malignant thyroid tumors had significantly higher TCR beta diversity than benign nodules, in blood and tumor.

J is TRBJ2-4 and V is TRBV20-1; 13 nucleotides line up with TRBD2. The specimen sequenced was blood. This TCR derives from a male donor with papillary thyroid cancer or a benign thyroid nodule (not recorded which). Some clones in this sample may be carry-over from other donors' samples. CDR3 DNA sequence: TGCAGTGCATGTACTAGCGGGAGGGTTGGGACCAAACACATTCAGTACTTC. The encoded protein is CSACTSGRVGTKHIQYF.